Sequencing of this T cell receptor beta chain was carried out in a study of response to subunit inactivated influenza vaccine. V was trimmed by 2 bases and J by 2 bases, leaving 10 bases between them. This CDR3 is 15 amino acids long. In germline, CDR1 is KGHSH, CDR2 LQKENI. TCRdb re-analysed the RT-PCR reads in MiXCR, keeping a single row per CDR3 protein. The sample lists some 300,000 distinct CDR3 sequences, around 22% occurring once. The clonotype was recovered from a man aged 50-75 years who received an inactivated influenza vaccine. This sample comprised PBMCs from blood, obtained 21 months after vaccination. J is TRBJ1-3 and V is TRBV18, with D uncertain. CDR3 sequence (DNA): TGTGCCAGCTCACCAAACAGCGACGCTGGAAACACCATATATTTT. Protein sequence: CASSPNSDAGNTIYF.